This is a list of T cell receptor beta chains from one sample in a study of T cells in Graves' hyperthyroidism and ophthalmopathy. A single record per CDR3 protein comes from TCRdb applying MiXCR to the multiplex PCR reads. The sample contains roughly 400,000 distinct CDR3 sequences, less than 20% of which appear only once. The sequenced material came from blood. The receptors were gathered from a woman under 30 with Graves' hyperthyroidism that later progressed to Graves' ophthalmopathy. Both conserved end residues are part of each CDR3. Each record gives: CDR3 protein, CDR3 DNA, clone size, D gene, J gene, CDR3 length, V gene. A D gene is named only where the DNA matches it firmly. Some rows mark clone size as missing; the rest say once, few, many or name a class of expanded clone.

CASSFQGTYNEQFF	TGCGCCAGCAGCTTCCAGGGGACTTACAATGAGCAGTTCTTC	many	NA	TRBJ2-1	14	TRBV5-1
CASSFGLEYDEQFF	TGTGCCAGCAGTTTCGGACTAGAATACGATGAGCAGTTCTTC	few	TRBD2	TRBJ2-1	14	TRBV27
CASSLRTGKETQYF	TGTGCCAGCAGTTTAAGGACAGGGAAGGAGACCCAGTACTTC	many	TRBD1	TRBJ2-5	14	TRBV28
CASSFVGQGASKSTF	NA	many	NA	TRBJ1-2	15	TRBV28
CASSIRYSYNEQFF	TGTGCCAGTAGTATAAGATACTCCTACAATGAGCAGTTCTTC	few	NA	TRBJ2-1	14	TRBV19
CASSLTRGGGNQPQHF	TGTGCCAGCAGTCTCACACGGGGGGGGGGGAATCAGCCCCAGCATTTT	NA	NA	TRBJ1-5	16	TRBV28
CASSAQGLKNTGELFF	TGTGCCAGCAGTGCACAGGGGTTGAAGAACACCGGGGAGCTGTTTTTT	many	TRBD1	TRBJ2-2	16	TRBV2
CASLLSQTGGTEAFF	TGTGCCAGCCTCTTGAGTCAAACAGGGGGCACTGAAGCTTTCTTT	many	TRBD1	TRBJ1-1	15	TRBV2
CASIGGQGSYEQYF	TGTGCCAGCATCGGGGGACAGGGAAGTTACGAGCAGTACTTC	NA	TRBD1	TRBJ2-7	14	TRBV7-8
CSARGWGLGAYEQYF	TGCAGTGCTAGAGGTTGGGGCCTCGGCGCCTACGAGCAGTACTTC	many	NA	TRBJ2-7	15	TRBV20-1
CASSLVLSSYNEQFF	TGTGCCAGCAGTCTCGTATTAAGCTCCTACAATGAGCAGTTCTTC	many	NA	TRBJ2-1	15	TRBV27
CSAAVADPRTQYF	TGCAGTGCGGCGGTAGCGGACCCCAGGACCCAGTACTTC	many	NA	TRBJ2-5	13	TRBV20-1
CASSSPDKNTEAFF	TGTGCCAGCAGCTCCCCAGACAAGAACACTGAAGCTTTCTTT	many	NA	TRBJ1-1	14	TRBV7-3
CASSESQRQETQYF	TGCGCCAGCAGTGAGTCCCAGAGACAAGAGACCCAGTACTTC	many	NA	TRBJ2-5	14	TRBV10-1
CASSLGVSQETQYF	TGTGCCAGCAGCTTGGGAGTCAGCCAAGAGACCCAGTACTTC	many	NA	TRBJ2-5	14	TRBV7-9
CATSRPAGAGNEQFF	TGTGCCACCAGCAGACCCGCGGGAGCTGGCAATGAGCAGTTCTTC	few	TRBD2	TRBJ2-1	15	TRBV15
CACGTGNSNQPQHF	TGTGCCTGCGGGACAGGGAATAGCAATCAGCCCCAGCATTTT	many	TRBD1	TRBJ1-5	14	TRBV30
CATSTGTGAAEQFF	TGTGCCACCAGCACCGGAACAGGGGCGGCTGAGCAGTTCTTC	many	TRBD1	TRBJ2-1	14	TRBV15
CASSEGGPEFF	TGTGCCAGCAGTGAAGGGGGTCCTGAGTTCTTC	NA	NA	TRBJ2-1	11	TRBV2
CASSTLAGAGETQYF	TGTGCCAGCAGCACCCTAGCGGGAGCTGGGGAGACCCAGTACTTC	many	TRBD2	TRBJ2-5	15	TRBV11-2
CASSLTGQGTGELFF	TGTGCCAGCAGTTTAACGGGTCAGGGCACCGGGGAGCTGTTTTTT	NA	NA	TRBJ2-2	15	TRBV28
CASTTSSYEQYF	TGTGCCAGCACCACCTCCTCCTACGAGCAGTACTTC	many	NA	TRBJ2-7	12	TRBV28
CASSIVGDRGHLAKNIQYF	TGTGCCAGTAGTATCGTCGGGGACAGGGGACATCTAGCCAAAAACATTCAGTACTTC	few	TRBD1	TRBJ2-4	19	TRBV19
CASRLSPGPDTQYF	TGTGCCAGCAGACTAAGCCCGGGACCAGATACGCAGTATTTT	many	NA	TRBJ2-3	14	TRBV7-8
CASSQTTSVTDTQYF	TGTGCCAGCAGCCAAACGACTAGCGTGACAGATACGCAGTATTTT	few	TRBD2	TRBJ2-3	15	TRBV5-4
CASSTGGLAEPYNEQFF	TGTGCCAGCAGTACCGGCGGACTAGCCGAGCCCTACAATGAGCAGTTCTTC	NA	TRBD2	TRBJ2-1	17	TRBV6-1
CASSFGGPGNEQFF	TGTGCCAGCAGTTTCGGGGGGCCGGGGAATGAGCAGTTCTTC	few	NA	TRBJ2-1	14	TRBV12-3/TRBV12-4
CASSLGGTGGFSNTEAFF	TGTGCCAGCAGCTTAGGTGGGACAGGGGGCTTCTCGAACACTGAAGCTTTCTTT	few	TRBD1	TRBJ1-1	18	TRBV13
CASTNRDYGYTF	TGTGCCAGCACGAACAGGGACTATGGCTACACCTTC	many	NA	TRBJ1-2	12	TRBV6-1
CASSNSGGGQETQYF	TGTGCCAGCTCGAACTCAGGGGGGGGCCAAGAGACCCAGTACTTC	NA	NA	TRBJ2-5	15	TRBV18
CASSLFRTGYSGANVLTF	TGTGCCAGCAGTTTATTTAGGACAGGGTACTCTGGGGCCAACGTCCTGACTTTC	few	TRBD1	TRBJ2-6	18	TRBV28
CASSADRLNTGELFF	TGTGCCAGCAGCGCTGACAGACTTAACACCGGGGAGCTGTTTTTT	few	NA	TRBJ2-2	15	TRBV9
CSARDRASGAAQQYF	TGCAGTGCTAGAGATCGGGCTAGCGGGGCCGCCCAGCAGTACTTC	NA	TRBD2	TRBJ2-7	15	TRBV20-1
CASSLTPDSTDTQYF	TGTGCCAGCAGCTTAACACCGGATAGCACAGATACGCAGTATTTT	once	NA	TRBJ2-3	15	TRBV7-3
CASSPRDRALCANTGELFF	TGTGCCAGCTCACCCCGGGACAGGGCACTGTGCGCGAACACCGGGGAGCTGTTTTTT	NA	TRBD1	TRBJ2-2	19	TRBV18
CAISDLVGYGLNTEAFF	TGTGCCATCAGTGATCTAGTGGGGTATGGGTTGAACACTGAAGCTTTCTTT	NA	NA	TRBJ1-1	17	TRBV10-3
CASTTQGGAGANVLTF	TGTGCCAGCACCACGCAGGGGGGCGCTGGGGCCAACGTCCTGACTTTC	few	NA	TRBJ2-6	16	TRBV6-1